Listed here is a single TCR beta chain. Its target is unknown. It was into CD45RA+ naive and CD45RA-negative memory subsets that the CD4+ cells were split. Assay: immunoSEQ multiplex PCR; the TCRdb copy retains only in-frame clones and omits some. Of more than 2 million clones in the sample, around 95% are singletons; the top ten hold over 0.1%. The data were taken from a study of shared clonotypes between healthy human individuals. Study-wide results and limits: Rarefaction gave evidence that sorted-subset sequencing remained incomplete despite large depth. Researchers found naive subsets generally carried larger estimated richness than memory subsets. Only blood was sampled; tissue repertoires likely differ.

This CDR3 has 15 amino acids. Germline loops: CDR1 SGHNT, CDR2 YYREEE (reference sequence). V was trimmed by 6 bases and J by 2 bases, leaving 16 bases between them. The sequenced material came from naive CD4+ T cells sorted from blood. Regarding subset: CD45RA+ positively selected. The receptor's source is a young man in good health. This chain connects TRBV5-4 to TRBJ2-3; the D gene is possibly TRBD2 (6 bases). The CDR3 protein is CASTERAGPTDTQYF. In nucleotides, the CDR3 is TGTGCCAGCACCGAGAGAGCGGGCCCCACAGATACGCAGTATTTT.